These 21 T cell receptor beta chains originate from one sample sequenced in a study of T cells in tumors after PD-1 blockade. Profiling relied on immunoSEQ multiplex PCR, and the TCRdb table lists in-frame clones only, not all of them. The sample has about 35,000 clones; around 80% are singletons. This specimen was PBMCs, taken before anti-PD-1 treatment. The receptors originated from a human donor with basal cell carcinoma.

The V and J genes are TRBV25-1 and TRBJ2-5; 11 bases are a match to TRBD1. The trim removed 6 bases at V and 3 bases at J, leaving 3 bases unmatched. CDR3 length equals 14 residues. The germline CDR1 and CDR2 sequences are MGHDK and SYGVNS. The CDR3 DNA reads as TGTGCCAGCAGGCGGACAGGGGGCGAAGAGACCCAGTACTTC. It translates to CASRRTGGEETQYF.

V usage is TRBV4-1 and J usage is TRBJ1-1; D gene unclear. The germline V gene has CDR1 MGHRA and CDR2 YSYEKL. The V end lost 0 bases, the J end lost 11 bases, and 16 bases lay between the germline ends. The CDR3 extends over 14 amino acids. CDR3 DNA: TGCGCCAGCAGCCAAGAGTCTAGGTGGGGTGGGGCTTTCTTT. This codes for CASSQESRWGGAFF.

The chain has TRBV9 and TRBJ2-7, with 8 bases aligning to TRBD1. Germline V CDR1 and CDR2: SGDLS, YYNGEE. The CDR3 is made up of 13 amino acids. V was clipped by 5 bases and J by 9 bases; unmatched bases: 10. The CDR3 here is CASSAGGSSGQYF. The CDR3 DNA sequence: TGTGCCAGCAGTGCAGGGGGCTCCAGTGGGCAGTACTTC.

The chain uses TRBV4-3 and TRBJ2-1, with 11 bases aligning to TRBD2. The CDR3 spans 16 residues. From germline, CDR1 is LGHNA and CDR2 YSLEER. Trimming cost V 1 base and J 2 bases; bases outside gene matches: 1. The CDR3 DNA sequence: TGCGCCAGCAGCCAAGTTAGCGGGGGGGCCTACAATGAGCAGTTCTTC. This translates into CASSQVSGGAYNEQFF.

The chain joins TRBV7-2 to TRBJ2-1; TRBD2 matches 9 bases. The CDR3 runs 15 residues. The trim removed 1 base at V and 6 bases at J, leaving 4 bases unmatched. Germline CDR1 and CDR2: SGHTA and FQGNSA. CDR3 DNA sequence: TGTGCCAGCAGCTTAGATGCGGGAGGGCCCAATGAGCAGTTCTTC. It codes for CASSLDAGGPNEQFF.

This chain joins TRBV6-2 or TRBV6-3 and TRBJ2-7, with D possibly being TRBD1 (5 bases). In germline, CDR1 is MNHEY, CDR2 SVGEGT. Between the trimmed V and J ends, which lost 5 bases and 4 bases, there was a span of 18 bases. The CDR3 consists of 15 residues. CDR3 coding DNA: TGTGCCAGCAGTACCCCCACCCGACAGAAATACGAGCAGTACTTC. The encoded protein is CASSTPTRQKYEQYF.

The V and J genes are TRBV10-3 and TRBJ2-7; 7 bases align to TRBD1. V trimming: 2 bases; J trimming: 4 bases; junction bases outside the gene matches: 2. Germline CDR1 and CDR2: ENHRY and SYGVKD. The CDR3 covers 13 residues. The CDR3 DNA follows: TGTGCCATCAGTGAGCCCAGGGGGTACGAGCAGTACTTC. Its translation: CAISEPRGYEQYF.

The J gene is TRBJ1-1, the V gene TRBV19; possible D gene TRBD1, 6 bases. CDR1 is LNHDA, CDR2 SQIVND, per germline (reference sequence). The CDR3 spans 15 residues. Trimming removed 6 bases from V and 0 bases from J, with 14 bases in between. CDR3 in amino acids: CASSGPSGVNTEAFF. CDR3 DNA sequence: TGTGCCAGTAGCGGGCCCTCAGGGGTGAACACTGAAGCTTTCTTT.

The CDR3 DNA is TGTGCCAGTAGTATCGTTGGGGGCACCTACAATGAGCAGTTCTTC. Translating gives CASSIVGGTYNEQFF. This rearrangement joins TRBV19 to TRBJ2-1; D may be TRBD1 (6 bases). V gave up 3 bases and J gave up 2 bases, with 11 bases separating them. This CDR3 is built from 15 residues. Germline lookup yields CDR1 LNHDA and CDR2 SQIVND (reference sequence).

The V gene is TRBV6-6, the J gene TRBJ2-1; TRBD1 is a possible D gene (5 bases). The CDR3 sequence is 12 residues long. Germline loops: CDR1 MNHNY, CDR2 SVGAGI (reference sequence). V was cut by 5 bases and J by 4 bases, with 6 bases left in between. CDR3 nucleotides: TGTGCCAGCAGTAGACAGTACAATGAGCAGTTCTTC. It is translated as CASSRQYNEQFF.

The rearrangement uses TRBV9 and TRBJ2-1; D is uncertain. In germline, CDR1 is SGDLS, CDR2 YYNGEE. The CDR3 totals 15 residues. Between the trimmed V and J ends, which lost 6 bases and 6 bases, there was a span of 19 bases. The DNA of the CDR3 is TGTGCCAGCACCCCGGCATCGACGGGCCGCAATGAGCAGTTCTTC. Its translation is CASTPASTGRNEQFF.

This chain links TRBV7-9 with TRBJ2-1; D tentatively fits TRBD1 or TRBD2 (6 bases each). CDR1 and CDR2 from the germline V gene are SEHNR and FQNEAQ (reference sequence). This CDR3 is built from 13 residues. The CDR3 DNA is TGTGCGTGCGGGGCAGGGGAGAGATATGAGCAGTTCTTC. This codes for CACGAGERYEQFF.

The rearrangement joins TRBV2 to TRBJ1-2; 7 nucleotides agree with TRBD1. Germline-derived CDR1 and CDR2 are SNHLY and FYNNEI. V shed 6 bases and J 2 bases; nucleotides not matched to a gene: 3. The CDR3 is made up of 13 amino acids. The CDR3 region is CASSVQGNYGYTF. The CDR3 DNA sequence: TGTGCCAGCAGCGTACAGGGGAACTATGGCTACACCTTC.

This clone was seen a single time. V usage is TRBV6-5 and J usage is TRBJ2-7, with 7 bases aligning to TRBD2. The CDR3 totals 14 residues. The germline CDR1 and CDR2 sequences are MNHEY and SVGAGI. V shed 5 bases and J 2 bases; nucleotides not matched to a gene: 6. CDR3 nucleotide sequence: TGTGCCAGCAGTAACGGGGGAGGGGCCTACGAGCAGTACTTC. It translates to CASSNGGGAYEQYF.

CDR3 in amino acids: CSGMNDRGSYNEQFF. CDR3 DNA: TGCAGCGGGATGAACGACAGGGGCTCCTACAATGAGCAGTTCTTC. The chain couples TRBV29-1 to TRBJ2-1; 8 bases agree with TRBD1. V shed 7 bases and J 0 bases; nucleotides not matched to a gene: 8. This CDR3 contains 15 residues. Germline CDR1 is SQVTM and CDR2 is ANQGSEA.

J is TRBJ2-3 and V is TRBV7-9; 10 nucleotides align to TRBD1. Germline-derived CDR1 and CDR2 are SEHNR and FQNEAQ (reference sequence). The CDR3 length is 15 residues. The V gene end was trimmed by 5 bases and the J gene end by 1 base; junction bases not matched to a gene: 3. The DNA of the CDR3 is TGTGCCAGCAGCCCCGGGACAGGGGGCACAGATACGCAGTATTTT. It encodes CASSPGTGGTDTQYF.

The V and J genes are TRBV3-1 (or the pseudogene TRBV3-2) and TRBJ2-5; D remains ambiguous. The CDR3 length is 16 residues. Germline values: CDR1 LGHDT, CDR2 YNNKEL (reference sequence). V lost 1 base to trimming and J lost 5 bases, with 17 bases between them. Written as DNA, the CDR3 is TGTGCCAGCAGCCAAGGGTCGACAATACAGTACGAGACCCAGTACTTC. It encodes CASSQGSTIQYETQYF.

This rearrangement joins TRBV7-2 to TRBJ1-1, with D possibly matching TRBD1 (6 bases). V lost 3 bases and J 4 bases, leaving 12 bases between the germline ends. The CDR3 spans 14 residues. The germline gives CDR1 SGHTA, CDR2 FQGNSA. CDR3 loop: CASSFKGGSTEAFF. CDR3 sequence (DNA): TGTGCCAGCAGCTTTAAGGGGGGAAGCACTGAAGCTTTCTTT.

This rearrangement joins TRBV29-1 to TRBJ1-2; D not resolved. The CDR3 covers 13 residues. Trimming stripped 4 bases from V and 9 bases from J, with 18 bases between. Germline CDR1 is SQVTM and CDR2 is ANQGSEA. This CDR3 is CSVVTGYLSSYTF. For the CDR3, the DNA is TGCAGCGTTGTGACGGGTTACCTAAGCAGCTACACCTTC. The full variable domain, rest sourced from reference TRBV29-1 and TRBJ1-2, is SAVISQKPSRDICQRGTSLTIQCQVDSQVTMMFWYRQQPGQSLTLIATANQGSEATYESGFVIDKFPISRPNLTFSTLTVSNMSPEDSSIYLCSVVTGYLSSYTFGSGTRLTVV.

The chain employs TRBV19 and TRBJ2-3, with 12 positions matching TRBD2. Per the germline V gene, CDR1 is LNHDA and CDR2 is SQIVND (reference sequence). V was clipped by 5 bases and J by 2 bases; unmatched bases: 5. The CDR3 totals 16 residues. The CDR3 spells CASSPRLAGDTDTQYF. For the CDR3, the DNA is TGTGCCAGTAGTCCCCGACTAGCGGGGGACACAGATACGCAGTATTTT.

V usage is TRBV11-3 and J usage is TRBJ2-1, with TRBD2 matching over 15 bases. Per germline, CDR1 SGHNT and CDR2 YENEEA. The CDR3 contains 16 residues. With 5 bases clipped from V and 7 bases from J, the junction kept 6 bases outside the gene matches. The chain's CDR3 is CASSPRTSGGVNEQFF. The DNA for the CDR3 is TGTGCCAGCAGCCCCCGGACTAGCGGGGGGGTAAATGAGCAGTTCTTC.